The text below deals with one T cell receptor (beta chain). Here immunoSEQ multiplex PCR was the method, and the copy in TCRdb shows in-frame clones only, minus some. The table lists about 21,000 clones, roughly 91% of them singletons. CDR1 and CDR2 from the germline V gene are SGHVS and FQNEAQ. V was clipped by 5 bases and J by 5 bases; unmatched bases: 8. CDR3 length equals 15 residues. This sample was included in a study of blood T cell repertoires in COVID-19. The source is a man aged 70-80 years with active COVID-19. V gene TRBV7-8 combines with J gene TRBJ2-5; 10 positions match TRBD1. The specimen was peripheral blood. The CDR3 spells CASSRQGAPVETQYF. In DNA form, the CDR3 reads TGTGCCAGCAGCCGACAGGGGGCCCCGGTGGAGACCCAGTACTTC.